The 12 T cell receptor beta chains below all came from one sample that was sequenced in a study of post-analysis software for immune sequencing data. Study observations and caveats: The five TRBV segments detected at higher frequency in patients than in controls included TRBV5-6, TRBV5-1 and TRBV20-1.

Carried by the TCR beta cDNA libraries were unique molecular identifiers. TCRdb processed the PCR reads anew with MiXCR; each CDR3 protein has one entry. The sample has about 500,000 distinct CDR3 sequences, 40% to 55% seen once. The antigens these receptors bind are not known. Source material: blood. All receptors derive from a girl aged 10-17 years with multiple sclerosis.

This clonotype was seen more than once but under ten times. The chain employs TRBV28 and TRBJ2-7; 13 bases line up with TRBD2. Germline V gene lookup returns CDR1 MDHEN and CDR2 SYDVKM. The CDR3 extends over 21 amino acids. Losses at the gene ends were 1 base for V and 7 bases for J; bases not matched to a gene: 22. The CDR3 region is CASSLSGLGGLAGVPVREQYF. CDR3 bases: TGTGCCAGCAGTTTATCCGGTTTAGGAGGACTAGCGGGAGTCCCGGTGAGGGAGCAGTACTTC.

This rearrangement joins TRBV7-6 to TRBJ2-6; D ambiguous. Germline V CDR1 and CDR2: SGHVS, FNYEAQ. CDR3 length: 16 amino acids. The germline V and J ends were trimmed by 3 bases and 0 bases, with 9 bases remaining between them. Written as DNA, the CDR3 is TGTGCCAGCAGCTTTAAACAGAGCTCTGGGGCCAACGTCCTGACTTTC. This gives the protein CASSFKQSSGANVLTF.

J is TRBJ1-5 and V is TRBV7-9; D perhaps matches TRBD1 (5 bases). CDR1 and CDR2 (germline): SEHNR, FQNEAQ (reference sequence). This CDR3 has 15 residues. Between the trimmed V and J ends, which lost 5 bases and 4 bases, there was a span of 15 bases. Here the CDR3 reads CASSLQGGHNQPQHF. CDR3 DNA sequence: TGTGCCAGCAGCCTGCAGGGCGGACATAATCAGCCCCAGCATTTT.

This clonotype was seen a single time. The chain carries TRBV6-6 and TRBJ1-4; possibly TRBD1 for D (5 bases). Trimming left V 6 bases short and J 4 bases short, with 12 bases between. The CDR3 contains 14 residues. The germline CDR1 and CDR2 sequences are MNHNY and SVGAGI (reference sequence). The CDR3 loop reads CASRLGGHNEKLFF. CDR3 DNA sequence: TGTGCCAGCAGGCTGGGGGGTCATAATGAAAAACTGTTTTTT.

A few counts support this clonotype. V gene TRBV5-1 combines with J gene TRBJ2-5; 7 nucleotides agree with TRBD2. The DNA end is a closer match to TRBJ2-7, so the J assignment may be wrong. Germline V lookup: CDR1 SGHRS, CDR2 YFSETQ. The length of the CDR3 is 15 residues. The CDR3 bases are TGCGCCAGCAGCTTGGAAGGCGGGAGAGCTTCCGAGCAGTACTTC. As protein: CASSLEGGRASEQYF.

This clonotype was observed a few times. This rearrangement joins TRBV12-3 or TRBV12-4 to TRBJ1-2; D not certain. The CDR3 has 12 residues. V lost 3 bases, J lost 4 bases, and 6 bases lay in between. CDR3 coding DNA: TGTGCCAGCAGTTTGGACTTCTATGGCTACACCTTC. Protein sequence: CASSLDFYGYTF.

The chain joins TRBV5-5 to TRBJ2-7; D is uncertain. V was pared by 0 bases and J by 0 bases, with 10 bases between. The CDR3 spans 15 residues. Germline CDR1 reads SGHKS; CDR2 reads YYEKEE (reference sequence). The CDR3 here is CASSLDGSRSYEQYF. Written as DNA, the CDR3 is TGTGCCAGCAGCTTGGACGGCAGCCGCTCCTACGAGCAGTACTTC. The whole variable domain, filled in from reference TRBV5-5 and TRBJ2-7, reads DAGVTQSPTHLIKTRGQQVTLRCSPISGHKSVSWYQQVLGQGPQFIFQYYEKEERGRGNFPDRFSARQFPNYSSELNVNALLLGDSALYLCASSLDGSRSYEQYFGPGTRLTVT.

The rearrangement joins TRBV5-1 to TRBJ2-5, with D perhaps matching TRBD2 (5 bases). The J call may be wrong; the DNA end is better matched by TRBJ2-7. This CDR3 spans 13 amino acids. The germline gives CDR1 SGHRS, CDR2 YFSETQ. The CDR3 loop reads CASSLDLASEQYF. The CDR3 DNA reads TGCGCCAGCAGCTTGGATCTAGCAAGCGAGCAGTACTTC.

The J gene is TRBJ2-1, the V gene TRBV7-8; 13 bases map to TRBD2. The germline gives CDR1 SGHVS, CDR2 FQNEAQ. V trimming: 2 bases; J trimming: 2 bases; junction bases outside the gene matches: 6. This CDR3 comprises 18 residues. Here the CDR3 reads CASSLSGLAGFTYNEQFF. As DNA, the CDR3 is TGTGCCAGCAGCTTATCGGGACTAGCGGGATTCACCTACAATGAGCAGTTCTTC.

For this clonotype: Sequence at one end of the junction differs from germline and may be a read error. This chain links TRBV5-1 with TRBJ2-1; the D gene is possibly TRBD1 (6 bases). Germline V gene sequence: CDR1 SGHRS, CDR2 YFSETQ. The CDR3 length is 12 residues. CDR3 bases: TGCACCAGCAGCACCGGGACAAAGGTGCAGTTCTTC. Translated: CTSSTGTKVQFF.

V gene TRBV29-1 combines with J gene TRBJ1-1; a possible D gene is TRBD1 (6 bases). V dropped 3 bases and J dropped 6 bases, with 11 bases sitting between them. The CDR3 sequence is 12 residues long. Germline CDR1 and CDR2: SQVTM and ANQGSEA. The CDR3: CSVDGGRAEAFF. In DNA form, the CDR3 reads TGCAGCGTTGACGGGGGCCGGGCTGAAGCTTTCTTT.

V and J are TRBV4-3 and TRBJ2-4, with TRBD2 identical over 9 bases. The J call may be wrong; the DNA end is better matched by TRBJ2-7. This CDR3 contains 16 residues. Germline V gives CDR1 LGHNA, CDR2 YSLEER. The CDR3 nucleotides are TGCGCCAGCAGCCAAGATAGGCGGGAGGGTAGCTACGAGCAGTACTTC. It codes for CASSQDRREGSYEQYF.